Here is one T cell receptor beta chain with its context. Its antigen remains unknown. Samples were taken at baseline and on day 1 of cycles 4 and 7. This entry comes from a study of OX40 agonist ivuxolimab in advanced cancers. On the study more broadly: People in dose escalation had one of these cancers: hepatocellular carcinoma, melanoma, renal cell or head and neck cancer. Therapy given before enrollment (anti-PD-1, anti-PD-L1 or anti-CTLA-4) was allowed, and under 45% had some.

Overall study results and limits: Expanded peripheral T-cell antigen specificity went undetermined.

With 5 bases clipped from V and 4 bases from J, the junction kept 7 bases outside the gene matches. CDR3 length equals 16 residues. Germline assignment: CDR1 SGHTA and CDR2 FQGNSA. Here immunoSEQ multiplex PCR was the method, and the copy in TCRdb shows in-frame clones only, minus some. The profile shows 55,000 to 75,000 clones, roughly 89% of them singletons. This specimen consisted of CD4+ or CD8+ T cells sorted from blood, obtained in a trial of the OX40 agonist ivuxolimab. This chain joins TRBV7-2 and TRBJ1-3, with TRBD1 matching 11 bases. The clonotype was recovered from an adult with an advanced solid tumor such as melanoma, head and neck, liver or kidney cancer. The CDR3 nucleotides are TGTGCCAGCAGCCAATGGACAGGGGGCGACGGAAACACCATATATTTT. This translates into CASSQWTGGDGNTIYF.